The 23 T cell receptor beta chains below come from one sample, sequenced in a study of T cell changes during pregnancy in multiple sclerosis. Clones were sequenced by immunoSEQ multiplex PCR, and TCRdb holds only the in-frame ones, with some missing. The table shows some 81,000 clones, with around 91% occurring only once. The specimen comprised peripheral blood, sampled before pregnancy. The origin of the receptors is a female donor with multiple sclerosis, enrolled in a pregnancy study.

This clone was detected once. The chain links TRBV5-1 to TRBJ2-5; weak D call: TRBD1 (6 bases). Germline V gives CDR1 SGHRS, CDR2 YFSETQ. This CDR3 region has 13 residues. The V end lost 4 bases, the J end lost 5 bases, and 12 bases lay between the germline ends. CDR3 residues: CASSPERGETQYF. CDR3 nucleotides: TGCGCCAGCAGCCCTGAAAGGGGGGAGACCCAGTACTTC. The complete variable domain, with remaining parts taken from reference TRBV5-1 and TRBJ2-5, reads KAGVTQTPRYLIKTRGQQVTLSCSPISGHRSVSWYQQTPGQGLQFLFEYFSETQRNKGNFPGRFSGRQFSNSRSEMNVSTLELGDSALYLCASSPERGETQYFGPGTRLLVL.

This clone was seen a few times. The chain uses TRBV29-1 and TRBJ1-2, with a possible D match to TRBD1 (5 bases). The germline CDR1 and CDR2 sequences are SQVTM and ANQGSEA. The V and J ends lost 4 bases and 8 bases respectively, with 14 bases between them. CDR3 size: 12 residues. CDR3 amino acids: CSVGRVGGGYTF. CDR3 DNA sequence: TGCAGCGTTGGCAGGGTGGGAGGCGGCTACACCTTC.

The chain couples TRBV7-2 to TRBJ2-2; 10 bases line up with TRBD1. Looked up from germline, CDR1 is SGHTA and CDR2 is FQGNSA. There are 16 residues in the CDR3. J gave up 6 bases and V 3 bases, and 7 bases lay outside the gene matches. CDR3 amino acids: CASSFATGTGAGELFF. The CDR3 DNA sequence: TGTGCCAGCAGCTTCGCGACCGGGACAGGGGCCGGGGAGCTGTTTTTT.

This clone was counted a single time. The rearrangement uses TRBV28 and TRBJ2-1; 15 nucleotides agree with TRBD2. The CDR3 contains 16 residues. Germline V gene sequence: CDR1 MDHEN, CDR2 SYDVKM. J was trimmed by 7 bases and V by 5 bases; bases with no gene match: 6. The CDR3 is CASSPWTSGGVNEQFF. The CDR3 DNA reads TGTGCCAGCAGTCCCTGGACTAGCGGGGGGGTTAATGAGCAGTTCTTC.

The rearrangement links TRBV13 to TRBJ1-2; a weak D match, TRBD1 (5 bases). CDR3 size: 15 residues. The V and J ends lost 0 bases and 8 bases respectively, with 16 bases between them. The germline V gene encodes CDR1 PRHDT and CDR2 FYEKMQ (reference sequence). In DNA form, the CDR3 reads TGTGCCAGCAGCTTAGGCCGCAGGGAAGGTCTCGGCTACACCTTC. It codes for CASSLGRREGLGYTF.

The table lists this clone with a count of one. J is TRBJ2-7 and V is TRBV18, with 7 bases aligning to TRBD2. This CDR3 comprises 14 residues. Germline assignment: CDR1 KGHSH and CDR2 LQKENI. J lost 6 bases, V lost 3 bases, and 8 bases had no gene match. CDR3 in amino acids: CASSPVTSLSEQYF. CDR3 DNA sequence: TGTGCCAGCTCACCCGTGACTAGCTTGAGCGAGCAGTACTTC.

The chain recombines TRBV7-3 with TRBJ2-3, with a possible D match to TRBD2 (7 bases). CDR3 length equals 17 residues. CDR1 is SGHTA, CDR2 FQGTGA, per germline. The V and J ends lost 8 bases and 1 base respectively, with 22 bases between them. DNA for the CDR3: TGTGCCAGCGACGACCTCGATGCGGGGGCCTGCACAGATACGCAGTATTTT. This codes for CASDDLDAGACTDTQYF.

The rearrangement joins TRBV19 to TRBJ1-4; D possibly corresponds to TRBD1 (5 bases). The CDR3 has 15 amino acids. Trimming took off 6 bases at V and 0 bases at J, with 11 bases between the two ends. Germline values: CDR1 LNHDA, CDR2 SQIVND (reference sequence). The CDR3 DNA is TGTGCCAGTAGGTCCCCGGGGGCAACTAATGAAAAACTGTTTTTT. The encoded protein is CASRSPGATNEKLFF.

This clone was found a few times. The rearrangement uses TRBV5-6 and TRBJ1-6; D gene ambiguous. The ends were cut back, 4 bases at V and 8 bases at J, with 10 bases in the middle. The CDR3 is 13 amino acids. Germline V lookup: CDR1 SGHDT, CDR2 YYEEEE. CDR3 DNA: TGTGCCAGCAGCCCCGGGATCGATTCACCCCTCCACTTT. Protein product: CASSPGIDSPLHF.

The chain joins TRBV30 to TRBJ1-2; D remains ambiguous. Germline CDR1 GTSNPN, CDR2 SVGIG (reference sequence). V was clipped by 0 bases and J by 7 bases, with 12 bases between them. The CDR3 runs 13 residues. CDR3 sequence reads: CAWSVIGGGGYTF. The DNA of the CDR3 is TGTGCCTGGAGTGTAATAGGTGGCGGTGGCTACACCTTC.

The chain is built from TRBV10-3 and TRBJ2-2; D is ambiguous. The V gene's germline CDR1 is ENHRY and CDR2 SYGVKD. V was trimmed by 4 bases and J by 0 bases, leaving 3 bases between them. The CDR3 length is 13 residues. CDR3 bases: TGTGCCATCAGTGCGGCGAACACCGGGGAGCTGTTTTTT. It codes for CAISAANTGELFF.

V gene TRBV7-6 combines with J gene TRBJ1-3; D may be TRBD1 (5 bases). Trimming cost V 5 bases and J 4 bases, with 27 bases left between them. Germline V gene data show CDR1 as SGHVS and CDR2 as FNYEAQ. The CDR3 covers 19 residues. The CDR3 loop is CASSPLAGGLLARGNTIYF. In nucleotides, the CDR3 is TGTGCCAGCAGCCCCCTGGCGGGGGGTCTTTTGGCTCGAGGAAACACCATATATTTT. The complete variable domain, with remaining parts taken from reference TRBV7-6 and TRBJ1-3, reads GAGVSQSPRYKVTKRGQDVALRCDPISGHVSLYWYRQALGQGPEFLTYFNYEAQQDKSGLPNDRFSAERPEGSISTLTIQRTEQRDSAMYRCASSPLAGGLLARGNTIYFGEGSWLTVV.

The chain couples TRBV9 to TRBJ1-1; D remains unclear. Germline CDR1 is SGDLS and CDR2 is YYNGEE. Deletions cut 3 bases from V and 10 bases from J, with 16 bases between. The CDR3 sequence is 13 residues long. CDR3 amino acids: CASSAILRIRAFF. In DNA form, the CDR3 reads TGTGCCAGCAGCGCAATCTTGAGGATTCGAGCTTTCTTT.

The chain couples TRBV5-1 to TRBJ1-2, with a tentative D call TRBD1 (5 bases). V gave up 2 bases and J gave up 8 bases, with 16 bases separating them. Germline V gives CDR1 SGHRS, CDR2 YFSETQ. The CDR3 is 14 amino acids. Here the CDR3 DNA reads TGCGCCAGCAGCTTCACATACAGGAATCTGGGCTACACCTTC. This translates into CASSFTYRNLGYTF. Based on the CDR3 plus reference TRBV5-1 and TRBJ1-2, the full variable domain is KAGVTQTPRYLIKTRGQQVTLSCSPISGHRSVSWYQQTPGQGLQFLFEYFSETQRNKGNFPGRFSGRQFSNSRSEMNVSTLELGDSALYLCASSFTYRNLGYTFGSGTRLTVV.

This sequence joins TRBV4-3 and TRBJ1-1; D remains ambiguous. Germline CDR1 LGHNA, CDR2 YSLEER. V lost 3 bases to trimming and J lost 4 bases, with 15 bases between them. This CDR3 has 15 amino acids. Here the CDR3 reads CASSQRGEGSTEAFF. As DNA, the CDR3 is TGCGCCAGCAGCCAGCGAGGTGAGGGTAGCACTGAAGCTTTCTTT.

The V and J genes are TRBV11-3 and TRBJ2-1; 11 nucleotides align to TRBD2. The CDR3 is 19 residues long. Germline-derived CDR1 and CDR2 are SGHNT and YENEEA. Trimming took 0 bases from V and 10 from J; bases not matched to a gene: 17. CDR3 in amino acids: CASSLDAGVAGGPSAEQFF. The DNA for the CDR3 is TGTGCCAGCAGCTTAGATGCCGGGGTAGCGGGGGGGCCGTCGGCCGAGCAGTTCTTC.

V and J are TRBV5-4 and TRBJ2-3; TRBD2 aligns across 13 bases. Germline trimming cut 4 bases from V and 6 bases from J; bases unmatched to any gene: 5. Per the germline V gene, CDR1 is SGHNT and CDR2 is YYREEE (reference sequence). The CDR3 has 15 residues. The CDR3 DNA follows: TGTGCCAGCAGCGACAGACTAGCGGGGGGCGATACGCAGTATTTT. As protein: CASSDRLAGGDTQYF.

As DNA, the CDR3 is TGTGCCAGCGGCTCGACAGGGGATCGTAACTATGGCTACACCTTC. Translated: CASGSTGDRNYGYTF. The J gene is TRBJ1-2, the V gene TRBV9; 8 nucleotides agree with TRBD1. Germline trimming cut 7 bases from V and 1 base from J; bases unmatched to any gene: 9. Germline CDR1 and CDR2: SGDLS and YYNGEE. The CDR3 consists of 15 residues.

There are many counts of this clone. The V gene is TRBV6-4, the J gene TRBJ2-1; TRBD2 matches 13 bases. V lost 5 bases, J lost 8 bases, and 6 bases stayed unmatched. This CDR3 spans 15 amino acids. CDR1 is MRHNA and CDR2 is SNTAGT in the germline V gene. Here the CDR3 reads CASSPGTSGVDEQFF. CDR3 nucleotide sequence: TGTGCCAGCAGTCCCGGGACTAGCGGGGTGGATGAGCAGTTCTTC.

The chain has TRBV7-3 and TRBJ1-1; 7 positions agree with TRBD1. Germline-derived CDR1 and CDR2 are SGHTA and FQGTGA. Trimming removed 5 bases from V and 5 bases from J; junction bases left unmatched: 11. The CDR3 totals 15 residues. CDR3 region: CASSPTGTVATEAFF. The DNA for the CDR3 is TGTGCCAGCAGCCCTACGGGGACAGTAGCTACTGAAGCTTTCTTT.

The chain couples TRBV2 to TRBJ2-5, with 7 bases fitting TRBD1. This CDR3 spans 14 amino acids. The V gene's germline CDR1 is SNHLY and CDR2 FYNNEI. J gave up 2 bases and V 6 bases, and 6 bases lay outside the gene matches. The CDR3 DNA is TGTGCCAGCAGGCAGCAGGGGGTTCAAGAGACCCAGTACTTC. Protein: CASRQQGVQETQYF.

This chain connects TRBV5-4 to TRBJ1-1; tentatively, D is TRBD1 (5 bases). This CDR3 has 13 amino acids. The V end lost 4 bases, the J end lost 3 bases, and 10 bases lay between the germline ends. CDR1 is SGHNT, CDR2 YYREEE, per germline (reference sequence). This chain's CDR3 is CASSPPTDTEAFF. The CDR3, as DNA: TGTGCCAGCAGCCCACCGACAGACACTGAAGCTTTCTTT.

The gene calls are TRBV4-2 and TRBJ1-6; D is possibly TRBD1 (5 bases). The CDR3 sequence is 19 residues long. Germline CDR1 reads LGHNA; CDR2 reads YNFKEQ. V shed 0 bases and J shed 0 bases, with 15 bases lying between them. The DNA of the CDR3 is TGTGCCAGCAGCCAAGATCATCAGGGTCCGAGCTCCTATAATTCACCCCTCCACTTT. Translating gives CASSQDHQGPSSYNSPLHF.